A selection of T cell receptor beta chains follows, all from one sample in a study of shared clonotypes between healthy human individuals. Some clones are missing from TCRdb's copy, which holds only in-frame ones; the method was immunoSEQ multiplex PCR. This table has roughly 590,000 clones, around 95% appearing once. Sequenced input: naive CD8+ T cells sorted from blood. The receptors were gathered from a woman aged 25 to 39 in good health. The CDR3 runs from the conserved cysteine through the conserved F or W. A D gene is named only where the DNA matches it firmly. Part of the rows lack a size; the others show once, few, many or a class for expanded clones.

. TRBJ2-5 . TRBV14 CASSQDLPGRTQYF TGTGCCAGCAGCCAAGATCTCCCGGGTAGGACCCAGTACTTC
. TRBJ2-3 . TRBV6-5 CASSSTGFTDTQYF TGTGCCAGCAGTTCAACAGGATTCACAGATACGCAGTATTTT
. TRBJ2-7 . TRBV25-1 CASVVFSGYSYEQYF TGTGCCAGCGTAGTCTTTAGCGGCTACTCCTACGAGCAGTACTTC
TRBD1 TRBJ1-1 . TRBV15 CATSTGGTEAFF TGTGCCACCAGCACAGGGGGCACTGAAGCTTTCTTT
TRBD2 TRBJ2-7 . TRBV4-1 CASSQDTPGLVFYEQYF TGCGCCAGCAGCCAAGATACCCCGGGACTAGTTTTCTACGAGCAGTACTTC
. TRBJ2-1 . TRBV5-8 CASSLMGYNEQFF TGTGCCAGCAGCTTGATGGGGTACAATGAGCAGTTCTTC
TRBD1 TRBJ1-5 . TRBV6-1 CASSGYGTGGRQPQHF TGTGCCAGCAGTGGCTACGGGACAGGGGGCCGTCAGCCCCAGCATTTT
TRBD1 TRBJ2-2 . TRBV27 CASTDRGLGTGELFF TGTGCCAGCACTGACAGGGGGCTCGGCACCGGGGAGCTGTTTTTT
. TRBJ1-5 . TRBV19 CASSIREGQPQHF TGTGCCAGTAGTATAAGGGAAGGCCAGCCCCAGCATTTT
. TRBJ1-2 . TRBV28 CASTWWGGYGYTF TGTGCCAGCACGTGGTGGGGGGGATATGGCTACACCTTC
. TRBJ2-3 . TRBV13 CASRYGASTDTQYF TGTGCCAGCAGATACGGCGCAAGCACAGATACGCAGTATTTT
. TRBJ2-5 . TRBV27 CASSPMGGTQYF TGTGCCAGCAGCCCCATGGGGGGGACCCAGTACTTC
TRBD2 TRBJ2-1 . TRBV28 CASSLASGGYNEQFF TGTGCCAGCAGTTTAGCTAGCGGCGGCTACAATGAGCAGTTCTTC
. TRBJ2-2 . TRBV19 CASSIDGSGSTGELFF TGTGCCAGTAGTATAGATGGGTCAGGGTCCACCGGGGAGCTGTTTTTT
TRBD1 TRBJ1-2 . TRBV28 CASSLSVWDSSGYTF TGTGCCAGCAGTTTAAGCGTTTGGGACAGCAGCGGCTACACCTTC
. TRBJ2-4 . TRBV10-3 CAPYPPENIQYF TGTGCCCCCTACCCCCCTGAAAACATTCAGTACTTC
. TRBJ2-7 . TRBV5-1 CASSSLEGYEQYF TGCGCCAGCAGCTCACTAGAGGGGTACGAGCAGTACTTC
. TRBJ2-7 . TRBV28 CASSLGDGEQYF TGTGCCAGCAGTTTGGGGGACGGTGAGCAGTACTTC
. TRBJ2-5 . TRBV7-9 CASSFVASQETQYF TGTGCCAGCAGCTTTGTCGCTAGCCAAGAGACCCAGTACTTC
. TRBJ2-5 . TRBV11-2 CASSLTGVQETQYF TGTGCCAGCAGCTTAACAGGTGTACAAGAGACCCAGTACTTC
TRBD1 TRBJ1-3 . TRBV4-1 CASSPHPGTGDGNTIYF TGCGCCAGCAGCCCCCATCCCGGGACAGGGGACGGAAACACCATATATTTT
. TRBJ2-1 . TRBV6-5 CASSYFSARDEQFF TGTGCCAGCAGTTACTTTTCGGCCCGGGATGAGCAGTTCTTC
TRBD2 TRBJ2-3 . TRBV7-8 CASSHGTSGESVTPSTDTQYF TGTGCCAGCAGCCACGGGACTAGCGGGGAAAGCGTAACACCAAGCACAGATACGCAGTATTTT
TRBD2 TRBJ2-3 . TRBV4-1 CASSQTLAGGTDTQYF TGCGCCAGCAGCCAAACTCTAGCGGGAGGAACAGATACGCAGTATTTT
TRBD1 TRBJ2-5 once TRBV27 CASSSSGTGAEETQYF TGTGCCAGCAGTTCGTCCGGGACAGGAGCTGAAGAGACCCAGTACTTC
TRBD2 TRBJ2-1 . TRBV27 CASSPSGRNEQFF TGTGCCAGCAGTCCTAGCGGGCGGAATGAGCAGTTCTTC
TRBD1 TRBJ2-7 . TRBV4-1 CASSQAGTGTYEQYF TGCGCCAGCAGCCAAGCCGGGACAGGGACCTACGAGCAGTACTTC
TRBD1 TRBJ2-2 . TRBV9 CASSYNPGTELNTGELFF TGTGCCAGCAGCTACAATCCCGGGACAGAGTTAAACACCGGGGAGCTGTTTTTT
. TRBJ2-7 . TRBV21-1 CASSTRGASGASYEQYF TGTGCCAGCAGCACCCGTGGGGCTAGCGGAGCTTCCTACGAGCAGTACTTC
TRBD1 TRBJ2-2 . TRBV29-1 CSVEVGTGLVGELFF TGCAGCGTTGAAGTGGGGACAGGGTTGGTCGGGGAGCTGTTTTTT
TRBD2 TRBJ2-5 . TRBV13 CASSLAYAGEETQYF TGTGCCAGCAGCTTAGCATACGCGGGAGAAGAGACCCAGTACTTC
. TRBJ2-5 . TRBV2 CASRLLSQETQYF TGTGCCAGCAGGTTGTTGAGCCAAGAGACCCAGTACTTC
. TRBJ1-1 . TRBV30 CAWRATLSGTEAFF TGTGCCTGGAGGGCGACCCTTTCGGGCACTGAAGCTTTCTTT
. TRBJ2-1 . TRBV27 CASSSTAYNEQFF TGTGCCAGCAGTTCGACAGCTTACAATGAGCAGTTCTTC
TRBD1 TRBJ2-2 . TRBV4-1 CASSHIIRGLLTGELFF TGCGCCAGCAGTCATATAATCAGGGGGCTCTTAACCGGGGAGCTGTTTTTT
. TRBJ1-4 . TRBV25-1 CASSLPHSHEKLFF TGTGCCAGCAGTCTCCCGCACTCCCATGAAAAACTGTTTTTT
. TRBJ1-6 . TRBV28 CASTTYGTNSPLHF TGTGCCAGCACAACGTATGGGACAAATTCACCCCTCCACTTT
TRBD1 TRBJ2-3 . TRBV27 CASRFQGAVGADTQYF TGTGCCAGCCGTTTTCAGGGGGCGGTAGGCGCAGATACGCAGTATTTT
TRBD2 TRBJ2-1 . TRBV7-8 CASSLDLAGSYNEQFF TGTGCCAGCAGCTTAGATCTAGCGGGCTCCTACAATGAGCAGTTCTTC
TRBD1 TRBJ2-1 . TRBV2 CASSATGGWDEQFF TGTGCCAGCAGTGCTACAGGGGGCTGGGATGAGCAGTTCTTC